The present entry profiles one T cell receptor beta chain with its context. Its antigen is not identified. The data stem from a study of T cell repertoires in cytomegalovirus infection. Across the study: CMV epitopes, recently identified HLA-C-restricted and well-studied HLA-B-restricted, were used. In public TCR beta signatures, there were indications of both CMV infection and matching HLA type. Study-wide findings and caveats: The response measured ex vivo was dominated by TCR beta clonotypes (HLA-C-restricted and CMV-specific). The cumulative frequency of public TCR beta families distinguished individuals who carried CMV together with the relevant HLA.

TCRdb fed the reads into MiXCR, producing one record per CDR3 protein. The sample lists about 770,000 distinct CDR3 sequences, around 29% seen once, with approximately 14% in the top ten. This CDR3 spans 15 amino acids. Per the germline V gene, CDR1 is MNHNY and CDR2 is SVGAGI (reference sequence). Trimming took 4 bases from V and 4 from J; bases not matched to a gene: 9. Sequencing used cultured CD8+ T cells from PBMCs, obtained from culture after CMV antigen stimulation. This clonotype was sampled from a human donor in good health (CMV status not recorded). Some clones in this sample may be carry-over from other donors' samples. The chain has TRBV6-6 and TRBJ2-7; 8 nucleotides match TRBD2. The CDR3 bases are TGTGCCAGCAGTTTGGGCGGGGGGAGGGAATACGAGCAGTACGTC. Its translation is CASSLGGGREYEQYV.